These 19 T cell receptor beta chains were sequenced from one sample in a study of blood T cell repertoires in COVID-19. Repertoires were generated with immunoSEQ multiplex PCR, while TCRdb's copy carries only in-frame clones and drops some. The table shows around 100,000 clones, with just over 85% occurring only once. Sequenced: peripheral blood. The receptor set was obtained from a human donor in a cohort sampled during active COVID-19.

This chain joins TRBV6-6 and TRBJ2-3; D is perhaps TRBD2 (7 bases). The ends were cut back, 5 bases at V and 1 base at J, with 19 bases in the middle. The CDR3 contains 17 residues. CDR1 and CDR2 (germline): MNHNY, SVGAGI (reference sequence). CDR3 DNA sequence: TGTGCCAGCAGTCGGCCAGGGGTCGGGGGGCGCACAGATACGCAGTATTTT. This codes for CASSRPGVGGRTDTQYF.

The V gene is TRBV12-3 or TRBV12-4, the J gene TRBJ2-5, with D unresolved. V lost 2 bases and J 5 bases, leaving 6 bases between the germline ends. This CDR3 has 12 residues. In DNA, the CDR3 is TGTGCCAGCAGTTTATCTCTGGAGACCCAGTACTTC. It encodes CASSLSLETQYF.

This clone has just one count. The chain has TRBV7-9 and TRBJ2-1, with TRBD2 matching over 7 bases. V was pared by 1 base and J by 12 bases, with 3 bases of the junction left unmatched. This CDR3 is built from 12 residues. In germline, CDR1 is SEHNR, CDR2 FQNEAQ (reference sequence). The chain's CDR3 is CASSLVGRGQFF. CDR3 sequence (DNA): TGTGCCAGCAGCTTAGTTGGGAGGGGGCAGTTCTTC.

CDR3 protein: CASRGHSSGANVLTF. CDR3 DNA: TGTGCCAGCAGGGGACACTCCTCTGGGGCCAACGTCCTGACTTTC. The chain employs TRBV2 and TRBJ2-6; perhaps TRBD1 as D (6 bases). CDR3 length: 15 residues. Trimming removed 6 bases from V and 0 bases from J, with 9 bases in between. Germline CDR1 and CDR2: SNHLY and FYNNEI.

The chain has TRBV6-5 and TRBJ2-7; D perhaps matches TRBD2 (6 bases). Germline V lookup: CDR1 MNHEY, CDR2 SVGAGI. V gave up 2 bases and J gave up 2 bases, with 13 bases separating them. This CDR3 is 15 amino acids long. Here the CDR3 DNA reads TGTGCCAGCAGTTACGCTGCTAGCGACACCTACGAGCAGTACTTC. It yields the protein CASSYAASDTYEQYF.

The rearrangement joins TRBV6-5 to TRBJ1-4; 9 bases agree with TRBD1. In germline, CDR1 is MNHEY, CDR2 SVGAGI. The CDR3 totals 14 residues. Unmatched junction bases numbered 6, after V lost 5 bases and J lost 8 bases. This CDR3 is CASSRDRVSEKLFF. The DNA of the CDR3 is TGTGCCAGCAGTAGGGACAGGGTGTCCGAAAAACTGTTTTTT.

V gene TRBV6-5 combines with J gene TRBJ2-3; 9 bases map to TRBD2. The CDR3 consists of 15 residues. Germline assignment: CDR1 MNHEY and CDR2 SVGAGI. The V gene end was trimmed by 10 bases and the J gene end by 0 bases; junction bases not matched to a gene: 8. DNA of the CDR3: TGTGCCACCGATGGGCGGGAGGGAAGCACAGATACGCAGTATTTT. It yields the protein CATDGREGSTDTQYF.

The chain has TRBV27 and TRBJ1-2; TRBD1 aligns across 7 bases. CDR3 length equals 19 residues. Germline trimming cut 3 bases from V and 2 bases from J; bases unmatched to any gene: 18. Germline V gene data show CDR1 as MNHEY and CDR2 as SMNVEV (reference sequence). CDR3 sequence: CASSFLSKGAVGSNYGYTF. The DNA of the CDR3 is TGTGCCAGCAGTTTTCTCTCTAAGGGGGCAGTAGGTTCGAACTATGGCTACACCTTC.

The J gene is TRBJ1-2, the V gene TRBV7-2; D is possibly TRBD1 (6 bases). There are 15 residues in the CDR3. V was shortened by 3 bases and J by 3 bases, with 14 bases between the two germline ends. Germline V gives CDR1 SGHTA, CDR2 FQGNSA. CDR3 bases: TGTGCCAGCAGCTTCGGGGGGGCTACCGACTATGGCTACACCTTC. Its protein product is CASSFGGATDYGYTF. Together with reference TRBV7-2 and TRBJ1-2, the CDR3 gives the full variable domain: GAGVSQSPSNKVTEKGKDVELRCDPISGHTALYWYRQSLGQGLEFLIYFQGNSAPDKSGLPSDRFSAERTGGSVSTLTIQRTQQEDSAVYLCASSFGGATDYGYTFGSGTRLTVV.

CDR3 coding DNA: TGTGCCAGCAGCCCTTGGGGGGGGTCTAATGAAAAACTGTTTTTT. It is translated as CASSPWGGSNEKLFF. The chain couples TRBV5-6 to TRBJ1-4, with TRBD1 as a possible D gene (5 bases). The CDR3 has 15 amino acids. The V gene lost 4 bases and the J gene lost 3 bases, with 13 bases spanning the gap. Looked up from germline, CDR1 is SGHDT and CDR2 is YYEEEE.

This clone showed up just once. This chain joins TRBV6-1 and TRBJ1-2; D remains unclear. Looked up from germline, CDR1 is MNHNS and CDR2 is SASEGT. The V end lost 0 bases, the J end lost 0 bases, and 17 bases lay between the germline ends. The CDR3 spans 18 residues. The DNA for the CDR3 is TGTGCCAGCAGTGAAGCCGGGCAGATCCCGGAGGCTAACTATGGCTACACCTTC. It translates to CASSEAGQIPEANYGYTF.

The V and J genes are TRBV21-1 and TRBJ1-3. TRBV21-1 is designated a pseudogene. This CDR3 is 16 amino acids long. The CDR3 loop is CASSKAEGSSGNTIYF. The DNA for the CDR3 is TGTGCCAGCAGCAAAGCAGAAGGGAGCTCTGGAAACACCATATATTTT.

DNA of the CDR3: TGCAGCGTTGAAGATCGAGCGCCCGGGGAGCTGTTTTTT. Translating it yields CSVEDRAPGELFF. The J gene is TRBJ2-2, the V gene TRBV29-1, with D unclear. Germline CDR1 is SQVTM and CDR2 is ANQGSEA. There are 13 residues in the CDR3. V was shortened by 0 bases and J by 6 bases, with 8 bases between the two germline ends.

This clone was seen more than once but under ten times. The CDR3 loop is CASSLGAQGGYTF. The CDR3 nucleotides are TGTGCCAGCAGCCTCGGTGCGCAGGGAGGCTACACCTTC. This chain joins TRBV5-4 and TRBJ1-2; D might be TRBD1 (5 bases). Germline CDR1 SGHNT, CDR2 YYREEE (reference sequence). This CDR3 region has 13 residues. The V end was cut by 4 bases, the J end by 8 bases, with 15 bases between.

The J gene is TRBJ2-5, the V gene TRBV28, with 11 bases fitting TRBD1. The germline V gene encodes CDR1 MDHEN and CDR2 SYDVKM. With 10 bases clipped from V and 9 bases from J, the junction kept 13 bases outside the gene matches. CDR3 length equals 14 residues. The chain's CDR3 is CAIRHGDRGRAQYF. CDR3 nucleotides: TGTGCCATTCGCCACGGGGACAGGGGGAGGGCCCAGTACTTC.

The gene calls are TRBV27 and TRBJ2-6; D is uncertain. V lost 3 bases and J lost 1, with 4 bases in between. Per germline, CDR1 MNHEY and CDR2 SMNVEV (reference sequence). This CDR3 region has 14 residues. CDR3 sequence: CASSLSSGANVLTF. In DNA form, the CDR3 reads TGTGCCAGCAGTTTGTCTTCTGGGGCCAACGTCCTGACTTTC. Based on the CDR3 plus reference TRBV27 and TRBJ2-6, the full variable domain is EAQVTQNPRYLITVTGKKLTVTCSQNMNHEYMSWYRQDPGLGLRQIYYSMNVEVTDKGDVPEGYKVSRKEKRNFPLILESPSPNQTSLYFCASSLSSGANVLTFGAGSRLTVL.

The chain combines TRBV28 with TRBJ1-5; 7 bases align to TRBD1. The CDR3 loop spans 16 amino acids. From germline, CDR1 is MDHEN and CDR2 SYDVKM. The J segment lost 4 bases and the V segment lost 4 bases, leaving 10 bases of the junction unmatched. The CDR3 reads CASSSPLDRFNQPQHF. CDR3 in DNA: TGTGCCAGCAGTTCGCCACTGGACAGGTTTAATCAGCCCCAGCATTTT. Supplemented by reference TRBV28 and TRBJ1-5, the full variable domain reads DVKVTQSSRYLVKRTGEKVFLECVQDMDHENMFWYRQDPGLGLRLIYFSYDVKMKEKGDIPEGYSVSREKKERFSLILESASTNQTSMYLCASSSPLDRFNQPQHFGDGTRLSIL.

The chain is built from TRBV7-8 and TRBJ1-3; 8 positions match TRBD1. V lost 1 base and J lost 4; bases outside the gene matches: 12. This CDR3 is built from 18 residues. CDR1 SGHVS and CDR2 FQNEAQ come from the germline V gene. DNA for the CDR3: TGTGCCAGCAGCTTAGTTCCGTCAGGGGGCGCTAAAGGAAACACCATATATTTT. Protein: CASSLVPSGGAKGNTIYF. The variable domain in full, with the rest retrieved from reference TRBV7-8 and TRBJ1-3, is GAGVSQSPRYKVAKRGQDVALRCDPISGHVSLFWYQQALGQGPEFLTYFQNEAQLDKSGLPSDRFFAERPEGSVSTLKIQRTQQEDSAVYLCASSLVPSGGAKGNTIYFGEGSWLTVV.

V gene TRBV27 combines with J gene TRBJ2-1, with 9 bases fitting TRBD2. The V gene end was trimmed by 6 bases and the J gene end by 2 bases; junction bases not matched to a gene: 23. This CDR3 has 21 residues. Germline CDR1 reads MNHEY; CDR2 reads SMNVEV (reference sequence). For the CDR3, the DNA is TGTGCCAGCAGCCCCCCCGGGAGGCAATTACTGGCGGGAGGGGCCTACAATGAGCAGTTCTTC. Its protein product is CASSPPGRQLLAGGAYNEQFF.